Sequencing of this T cell receptor (beta chain) was carried out in a study of early T cells in non-severe SARS-CoV-2 infection. Whole-study context: Sequencing of bulk RNA from unsorted whole blood was done, without chain pairing.

This clonotype has more than one count but fewer than ten. No antigen is known for it. The study's findings and limits: Sequences matched to VDJdb favored anti-spike CD8 responses, while private and CD4 specificities were missed.

CDR3 length: 13 amino acids. Germline assignment: CDR1 MNHEY and CDR2 SMNVEV (reference sequence). The V and J ends lost 6 bases and 6 bases respectively, with 12 bases between them. Tagging with unique molecular identifiers was applied to individual cDNA molecules. TCRdb reprocessed the 5' RACE reads via MiXCR and lists one record per CDR3 protein. Seen here are around 78,000 distinct CDR3 sequences, about 9.5% observed once, and the top ten hold 7.6%. The material was whole blood, obtained at baseline. The chain has TRBV27 and TRBJ2-4; possible D gene TRBD2, 5 bases. The sequence derives from an adult who was a healthcare worker with PCR-confirmed SARS-CoV-2 infection or an uninfected control (not recorded which). CDR3 in amino acids: CASSVLEGNIQYF. CDR3 in DNA: TGTGCCAGCAGCGTCCTCGAGGGAAACATTCAGTACTTC.